This T cell receptor (beta chain) was identified during a study of shared clonotypes between healthy human individuals. The overall study: CD4 naive cells filled three plates per donor, CD4 memory three, CD8 naive two and CD8 memory one.

Terminally differentiated effector memory CD45RA+ cells were excluded by CCR7 positive selection of CD45RO-negative cells. With 8 bases clipped from V and 0 bases from J, the junction kept 7 bases outside the gene matches. This CDR3 is built from 15 residues. Germline CDR1 and CDR2: MNHEY and SMNVEV (reference sequence). Study results and caveats: All-four-donor shared clonotypes had higher generation probabilities than non-shared clonotypes did. Sampling used blood alone; tissue repertoires probably differ.

As for this clone: What it binds is unknown.

Using immunoSEQ multiplex PCR, the repertoire was profiled, and TCRdb retains in-frame clones only, with some absent. The sample shows under 850,000 clones, 90% to 95% of them seen only once. The receptor was derived from a man younger than 40 in good health. Sequenced material: naive CD8+ T cells sorted from blood. The V gene is TRBV27, the J gene TRBJ2-1; 7 bases are a match to TRBD2. The CDR3 loop reads CASYSGASSYNEQFF. The CDR3 DNA sequence: TGTGCCAGCTACAGCGGGGCCAGCTCCTACAATGAGCAGTTCTTC.